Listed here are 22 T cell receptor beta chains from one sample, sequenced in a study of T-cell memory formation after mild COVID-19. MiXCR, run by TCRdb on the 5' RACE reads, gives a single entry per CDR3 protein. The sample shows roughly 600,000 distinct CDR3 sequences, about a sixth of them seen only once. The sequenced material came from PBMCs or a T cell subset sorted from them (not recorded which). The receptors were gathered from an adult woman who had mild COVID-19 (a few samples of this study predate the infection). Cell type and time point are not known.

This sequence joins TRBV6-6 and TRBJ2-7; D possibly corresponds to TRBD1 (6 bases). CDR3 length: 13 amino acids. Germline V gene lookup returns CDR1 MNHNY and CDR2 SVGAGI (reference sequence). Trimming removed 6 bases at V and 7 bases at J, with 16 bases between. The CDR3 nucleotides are TGTGCCAGCAGCCCAATAGGGGACAAGGAGCAGTACTTC. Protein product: CASSPIGDKEQYF.

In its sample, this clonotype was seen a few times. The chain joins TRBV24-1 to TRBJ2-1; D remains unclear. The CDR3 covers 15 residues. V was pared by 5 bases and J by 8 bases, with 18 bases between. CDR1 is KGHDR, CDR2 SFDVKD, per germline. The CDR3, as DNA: TGTGCCACCAGTGTAGGTGGGGAATTTTTCCATGAGCAGTTCTTC. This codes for CATSVGGEFFHEQFF.

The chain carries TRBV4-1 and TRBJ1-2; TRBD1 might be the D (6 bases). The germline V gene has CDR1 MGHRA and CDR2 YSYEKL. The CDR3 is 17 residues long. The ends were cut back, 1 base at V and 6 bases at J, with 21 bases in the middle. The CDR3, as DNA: TGCGCCAGCAGCCAAGTGGGCCGACAGGTAAAGGGAGATGGCTACACCTTC. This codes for CASSQVGRQVKGDGYTF.

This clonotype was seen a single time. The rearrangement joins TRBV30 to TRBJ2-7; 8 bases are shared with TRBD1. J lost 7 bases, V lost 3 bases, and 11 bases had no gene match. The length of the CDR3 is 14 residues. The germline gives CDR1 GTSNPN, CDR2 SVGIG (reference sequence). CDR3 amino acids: CAWSPLTGVGEQYF. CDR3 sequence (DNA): TGTGCCTGGAGCCCGTTGACAGGGGTGGGAGAGCAGTACTTC. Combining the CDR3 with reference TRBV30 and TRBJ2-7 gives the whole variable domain SQTIHQWPATLVQPVGSPLSLECTVEGTSNPNLYWYRQAAGRGLQLLFYSVGIGQISSEVPQNLSASRPQDRQFILSSKKLLLSDSGFYLCAWSPLTGVGEQYFGPGTRLTVT.

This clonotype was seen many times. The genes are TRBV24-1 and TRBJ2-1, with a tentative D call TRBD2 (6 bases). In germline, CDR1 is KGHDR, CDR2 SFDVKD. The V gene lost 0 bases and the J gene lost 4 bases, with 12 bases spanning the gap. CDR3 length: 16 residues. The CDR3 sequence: CATSDLPSGPYNEQFF. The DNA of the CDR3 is TGTGCCACCAGTGATTTGCCCAGCGGGCCTTACAATGAGCAGTTCTTC.

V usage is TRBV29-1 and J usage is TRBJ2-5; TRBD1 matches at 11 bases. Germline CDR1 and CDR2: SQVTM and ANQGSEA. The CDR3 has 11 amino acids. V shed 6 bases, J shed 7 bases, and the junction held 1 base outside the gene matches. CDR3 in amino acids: CSVGTGGTQYF. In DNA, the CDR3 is TGCAGCGTAGGGACAGGGGGGACCCAGTACTTC.

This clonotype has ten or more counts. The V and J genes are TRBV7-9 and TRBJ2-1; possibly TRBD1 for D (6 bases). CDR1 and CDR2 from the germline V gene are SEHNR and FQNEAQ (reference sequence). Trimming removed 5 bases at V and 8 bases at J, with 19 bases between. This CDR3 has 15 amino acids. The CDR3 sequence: CASSLLTGFGDEQFF. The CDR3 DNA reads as TGTGCCAGCAGCCTACTCACAGGGTTCGGGGATGAGCAGTTCTTC.

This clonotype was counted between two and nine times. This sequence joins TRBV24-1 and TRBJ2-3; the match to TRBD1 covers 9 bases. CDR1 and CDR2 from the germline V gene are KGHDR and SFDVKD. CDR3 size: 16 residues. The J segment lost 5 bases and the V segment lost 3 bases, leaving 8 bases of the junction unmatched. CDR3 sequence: CATSDIGQGRQDTQYF. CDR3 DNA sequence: TGTGCCACCAGTGATATAGGACAGGGGCGTCAAGATACGCAGTATTTT.

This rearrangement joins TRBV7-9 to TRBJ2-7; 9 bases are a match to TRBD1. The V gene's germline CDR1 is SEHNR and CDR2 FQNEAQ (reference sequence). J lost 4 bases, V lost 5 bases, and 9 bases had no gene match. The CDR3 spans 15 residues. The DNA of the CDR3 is TGTGCCAGCAGCCGAGAACAGGGGGCACAATACGAGCAGTACTTC. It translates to CASSREQGAQYEQYF.

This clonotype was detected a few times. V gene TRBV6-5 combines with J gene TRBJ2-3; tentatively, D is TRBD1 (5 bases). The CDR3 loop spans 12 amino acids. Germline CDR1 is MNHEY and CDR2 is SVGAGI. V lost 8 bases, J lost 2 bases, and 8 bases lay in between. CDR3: CASQGYTDTQYF. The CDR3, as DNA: TGTGCCAGCCAGGGTTACACAGATACGCAGTATTTT.

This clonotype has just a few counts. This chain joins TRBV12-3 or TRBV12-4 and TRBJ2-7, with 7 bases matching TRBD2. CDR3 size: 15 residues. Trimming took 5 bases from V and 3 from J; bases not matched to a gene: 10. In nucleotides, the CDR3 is TGTGCCAGCAGTCGAGCCTATGGGGGGGGCTACGAGCAGTACTTC. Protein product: CASSRAYGGGYEQYF.

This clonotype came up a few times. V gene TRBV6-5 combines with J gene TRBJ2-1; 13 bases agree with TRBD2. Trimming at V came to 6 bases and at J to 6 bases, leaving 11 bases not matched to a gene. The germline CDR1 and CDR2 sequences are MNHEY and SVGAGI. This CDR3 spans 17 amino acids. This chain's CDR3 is CASRSTSGGARGNEQFF. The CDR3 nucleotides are TGTGCCAGCAGATCAACTAGCGGGGGGGCTAGGGGCAATGAGCAGTTCTTC.

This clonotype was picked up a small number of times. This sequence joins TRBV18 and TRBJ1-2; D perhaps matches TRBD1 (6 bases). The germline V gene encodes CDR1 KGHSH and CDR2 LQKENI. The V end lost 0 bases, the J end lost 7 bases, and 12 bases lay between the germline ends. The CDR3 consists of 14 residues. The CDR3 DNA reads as TGTGCCAGCTCACCACCGGGGGCGGTTGGTGGCTACACCTTC. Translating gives CASSPPGAVGGYTF. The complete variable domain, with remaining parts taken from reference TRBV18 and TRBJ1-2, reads NAGVMQNPRHLVRRRGQEARLRCSPMKGHSHVYWYRQLPEEGLKFMVYLQKENIIDESGMPKERFSAEFPKEGPSILRIQQVVRGDSAAYFCASSPPGAVGGYTFGSGTRLTVV.

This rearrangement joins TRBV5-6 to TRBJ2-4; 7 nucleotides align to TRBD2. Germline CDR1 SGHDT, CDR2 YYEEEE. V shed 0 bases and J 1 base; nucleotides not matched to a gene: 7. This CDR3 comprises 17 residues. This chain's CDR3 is CASSLELAPVAKNIQYF. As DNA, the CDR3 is TGTGCCAGCAGCTTGGAACTAGCGCCTGTGGCCAAAAACATTCAGTACTTC.

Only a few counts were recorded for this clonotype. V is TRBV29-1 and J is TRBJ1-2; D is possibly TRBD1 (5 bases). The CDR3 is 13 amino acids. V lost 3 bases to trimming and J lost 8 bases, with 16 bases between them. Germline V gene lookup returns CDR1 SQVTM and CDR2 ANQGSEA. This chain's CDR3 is CSVESGRGDGYTF. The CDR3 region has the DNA TGCAGCGTTGAGAGCGGGAGGGGAGACGGCTACACCTTC.

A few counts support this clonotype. The CDR3 bases are TGTGCCAGCAGCCCAATAGCGGGAGGACGCCAAGAGACCCAGTACTTC. Encoded protein: CASSPIAGGRQETQYF. The chain recombines TRBV7-9 with TRBJ2-5; 10 bases agree with TRBD2. Germline CDR1 is SEHNR and CDR2 is FQNEAQ (reference sequence). V dropped 5 bases and J dropped 1; count of bases not matched to a gene: 7. The CDR3 has 16 residues. The full variable domain, in which reference TRBV7-9 and TRBJ2-5 provide the parts outside the CDR3, is DTGVSQNPRHKITKRGQNVTFRCDPISEHNRLYWYRQTLGQGPEFLTYFQNEAQLEKSRLLSDRFSAERPKGSFSTLEIQRTEQGDSAMYLCASSPIAGGRQETQYFGPGTRLLVL.

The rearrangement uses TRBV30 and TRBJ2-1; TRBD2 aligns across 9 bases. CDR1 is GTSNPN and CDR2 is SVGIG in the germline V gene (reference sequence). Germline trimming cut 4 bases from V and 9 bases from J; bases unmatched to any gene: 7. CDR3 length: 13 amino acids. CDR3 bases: TGTGCCTGGACCCGCGGGGGGGCGGGTGAGCAGTTCTTC. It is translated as CAWTRGGAGEQFF.

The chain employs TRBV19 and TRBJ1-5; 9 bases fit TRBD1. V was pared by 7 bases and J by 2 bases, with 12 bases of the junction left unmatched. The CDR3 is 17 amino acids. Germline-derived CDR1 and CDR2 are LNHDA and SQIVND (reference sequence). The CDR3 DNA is TGTGCCAGTAACCCGGGACAGGGTTATACGGGCAATCAGCCCCAGCATTTT. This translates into CASNPGQGYTGNQPQHF.

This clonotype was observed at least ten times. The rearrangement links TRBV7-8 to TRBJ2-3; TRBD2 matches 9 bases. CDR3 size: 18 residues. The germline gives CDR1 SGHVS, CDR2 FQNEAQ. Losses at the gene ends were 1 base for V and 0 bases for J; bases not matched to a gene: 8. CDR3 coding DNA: TGTGCCAGCAGCTTAGAGTGGCGGGGGGGATCTAGCACAGATACGCAGTATTTT. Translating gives CASSLEWRGGSSTDTQYF.

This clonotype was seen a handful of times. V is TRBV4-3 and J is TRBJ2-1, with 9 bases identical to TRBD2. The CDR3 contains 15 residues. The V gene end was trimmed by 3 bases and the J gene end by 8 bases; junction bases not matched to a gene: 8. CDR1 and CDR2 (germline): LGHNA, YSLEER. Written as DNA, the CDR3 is TGCGCCAGCAGCCACCTTAGCGGGAGTGGCGATGAGCAGTTCTTC. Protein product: CASSHLSGSGDEQFF.

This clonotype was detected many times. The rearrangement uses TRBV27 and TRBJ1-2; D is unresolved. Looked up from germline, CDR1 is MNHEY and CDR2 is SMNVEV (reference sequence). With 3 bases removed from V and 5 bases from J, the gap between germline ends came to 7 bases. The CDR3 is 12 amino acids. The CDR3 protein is CASSFRGYGYTF. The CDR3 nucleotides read TGTGCCAGCAGTTTTCGAGGGTATGGCTACACCTTC.

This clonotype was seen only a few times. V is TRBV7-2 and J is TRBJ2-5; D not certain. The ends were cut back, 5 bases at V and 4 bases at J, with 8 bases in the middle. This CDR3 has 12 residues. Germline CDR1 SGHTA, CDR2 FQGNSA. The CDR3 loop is CASSVSRETQYF. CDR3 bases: TGTGCCAGCAGCGTCTCCAGAGAGACCCAGTACTTC.